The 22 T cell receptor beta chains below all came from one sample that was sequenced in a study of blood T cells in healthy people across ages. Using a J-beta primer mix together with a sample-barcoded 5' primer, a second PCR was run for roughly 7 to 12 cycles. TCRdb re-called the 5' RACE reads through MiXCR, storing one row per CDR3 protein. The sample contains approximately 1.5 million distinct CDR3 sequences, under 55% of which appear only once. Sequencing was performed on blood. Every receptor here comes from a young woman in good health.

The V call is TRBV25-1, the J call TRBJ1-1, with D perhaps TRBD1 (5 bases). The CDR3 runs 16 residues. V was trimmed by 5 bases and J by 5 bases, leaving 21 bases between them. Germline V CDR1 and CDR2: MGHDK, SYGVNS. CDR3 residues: CASSPMGGGVLTEAFF. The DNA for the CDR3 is TGTGCCAGCAGTCCAATGGGAGGAGGGGTGTTAACTGAAGCTTTCTTT. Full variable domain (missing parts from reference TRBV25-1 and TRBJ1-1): EADIYQTPRYLVIGTGKKITLECSQTMGHDKMYWYQQDPGMELHLIHYSYGVNSTEKGDLSSESTVSRIRTEHFPLTLESARPSHTSQYLCASSPMGGGVLTEAFFGQGTRLTVV.

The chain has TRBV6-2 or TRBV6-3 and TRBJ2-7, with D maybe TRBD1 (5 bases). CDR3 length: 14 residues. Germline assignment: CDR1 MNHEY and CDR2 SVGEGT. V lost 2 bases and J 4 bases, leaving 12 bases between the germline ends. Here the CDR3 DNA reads TGTGCCAGCAGTTACGTGACAGAGAAGTACGAGCAGTACTTC. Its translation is CASSYVTEKYEQYF.

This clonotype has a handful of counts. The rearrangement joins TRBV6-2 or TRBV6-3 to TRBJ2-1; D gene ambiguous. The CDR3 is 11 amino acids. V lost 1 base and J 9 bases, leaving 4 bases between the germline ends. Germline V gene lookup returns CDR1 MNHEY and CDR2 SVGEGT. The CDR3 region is CASSYFAEQFF. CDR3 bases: TGTGCCAGCAGTTACTTTGCTGAGCAGTTCTTC.

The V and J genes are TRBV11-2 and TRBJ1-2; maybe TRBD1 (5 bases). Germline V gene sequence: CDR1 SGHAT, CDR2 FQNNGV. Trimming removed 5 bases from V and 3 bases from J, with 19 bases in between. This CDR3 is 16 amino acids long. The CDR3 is CASSPGPSGGYYGYTF. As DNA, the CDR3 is TGTGCCAGCAGCCCGGGACCCAGCGGTGGGTACTATGGCTACACCTTC.

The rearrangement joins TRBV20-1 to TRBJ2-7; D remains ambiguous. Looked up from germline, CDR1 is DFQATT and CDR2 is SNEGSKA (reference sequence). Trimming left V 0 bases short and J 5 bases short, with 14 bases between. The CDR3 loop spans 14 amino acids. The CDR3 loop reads CSARELGSWDEQYF. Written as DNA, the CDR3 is TGCAGTGCTAGAGAGTTGGGGTCCTGGGACGAGCAGTACTTC.

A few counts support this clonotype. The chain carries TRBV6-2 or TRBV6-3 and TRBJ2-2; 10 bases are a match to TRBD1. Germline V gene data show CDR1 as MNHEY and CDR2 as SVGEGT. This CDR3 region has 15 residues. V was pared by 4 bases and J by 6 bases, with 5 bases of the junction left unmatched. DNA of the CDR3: TGTGCCAGCAGTTTATGGACAGGGGGGCCCGGGGAGCTGTTTTTT. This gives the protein CASSLWTGGPGELFF.

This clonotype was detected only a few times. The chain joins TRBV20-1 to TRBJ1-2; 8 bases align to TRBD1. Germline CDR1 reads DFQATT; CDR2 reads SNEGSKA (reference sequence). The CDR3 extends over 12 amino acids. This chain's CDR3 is CITTGAFYGYTF. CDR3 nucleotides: TGCATTACGACAGGGGCATTTTATGGCTACACCTTC.

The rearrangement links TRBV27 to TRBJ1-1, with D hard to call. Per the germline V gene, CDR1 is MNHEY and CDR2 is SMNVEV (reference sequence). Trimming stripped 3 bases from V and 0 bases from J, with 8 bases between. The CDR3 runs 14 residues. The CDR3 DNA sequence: TGTGCCAGCAGTTTGGGTTGGGTGAACACTGAAGCTTTCTTT. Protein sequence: CASSLGWVNTEAFF.

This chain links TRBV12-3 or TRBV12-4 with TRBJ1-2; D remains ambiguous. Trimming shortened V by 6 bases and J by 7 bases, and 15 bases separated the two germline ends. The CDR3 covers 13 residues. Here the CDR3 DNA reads TGTGCCAGCAGCCTTAGTCCCTTCTCTGGCTACACCTTC. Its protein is CASSLSPFSGYTF.

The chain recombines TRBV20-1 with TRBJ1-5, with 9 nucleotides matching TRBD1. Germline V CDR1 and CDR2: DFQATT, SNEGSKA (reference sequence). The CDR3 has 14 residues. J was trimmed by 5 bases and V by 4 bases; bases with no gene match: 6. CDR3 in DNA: TGCAGTGCTAAATACAGGGGGCGCGATCAGCCCCAGCATTTT. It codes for CSAKYRGRDQPQHF.

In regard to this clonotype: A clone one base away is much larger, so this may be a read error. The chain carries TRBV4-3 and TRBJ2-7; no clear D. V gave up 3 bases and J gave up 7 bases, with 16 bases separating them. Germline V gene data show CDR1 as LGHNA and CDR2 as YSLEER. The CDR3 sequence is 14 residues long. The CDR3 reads CASSHQSSYNEQYF. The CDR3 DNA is TGCGCCAGCAGCCATCAAAGCTCCTACAATGAGCAGTACTTC.

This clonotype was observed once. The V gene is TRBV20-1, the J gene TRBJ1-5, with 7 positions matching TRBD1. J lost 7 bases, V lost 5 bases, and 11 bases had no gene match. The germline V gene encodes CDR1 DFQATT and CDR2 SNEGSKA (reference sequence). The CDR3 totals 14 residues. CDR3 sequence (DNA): TGCAGTGCTCCCCCAACAGGGGTTAGCCAGCCCCAGCATTTT. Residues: CSAPPTGVSQPQHF.

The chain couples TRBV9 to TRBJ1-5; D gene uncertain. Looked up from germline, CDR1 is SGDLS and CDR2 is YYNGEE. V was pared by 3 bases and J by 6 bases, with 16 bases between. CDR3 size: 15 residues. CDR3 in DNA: TGTGCCAGCAGCGCGCAGGCAGATGGAAGTCAGCCCCAGCATTTT. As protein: CASSAQADGSQPQHF.

In nucleotides, the CDR3 is TGTGCCAGCAGTCCTCAGGACAGCTACGAGCAGTACTTC. The encoded protein is CASSPQDSYEQYF. V and J are TRBV12-3 or TRBV12-4 and TRBJ2-7, with a tentative D call TRBD1 (6 bases). Trimming pared 5 bases from V and 3 bases from J, leaving 11 bases between. There are 13 residues in the CDR3.

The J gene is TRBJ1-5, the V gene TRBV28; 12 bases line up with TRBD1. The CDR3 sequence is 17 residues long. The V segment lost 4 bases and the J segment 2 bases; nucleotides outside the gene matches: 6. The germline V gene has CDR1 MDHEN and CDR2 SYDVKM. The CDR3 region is CASSSAGTGGGNQPQHF. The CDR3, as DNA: TGTGCCAGCAGTTCGGCTGGGACAGGGGGCGGCAATCAGCCCCAGCATTTT.

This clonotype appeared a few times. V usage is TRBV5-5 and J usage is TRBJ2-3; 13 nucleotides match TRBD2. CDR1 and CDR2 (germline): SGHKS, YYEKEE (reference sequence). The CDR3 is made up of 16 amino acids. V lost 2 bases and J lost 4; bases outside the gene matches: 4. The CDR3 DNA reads TGTGCCAGCAGCTTCGGACTAGCGGGAGCGGCAGATACGCAGTATTTT. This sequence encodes CASSFGLAGAADTQYF.

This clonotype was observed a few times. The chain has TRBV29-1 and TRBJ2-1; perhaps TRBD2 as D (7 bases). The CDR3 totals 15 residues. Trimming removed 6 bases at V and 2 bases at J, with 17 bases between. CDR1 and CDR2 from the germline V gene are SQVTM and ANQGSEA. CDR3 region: CSVQTARGPYNEQFF. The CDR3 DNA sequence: TGCAGCGTCCAGACGGCGCGGGGGCCCTACAATGAGCAGTTCTTC.

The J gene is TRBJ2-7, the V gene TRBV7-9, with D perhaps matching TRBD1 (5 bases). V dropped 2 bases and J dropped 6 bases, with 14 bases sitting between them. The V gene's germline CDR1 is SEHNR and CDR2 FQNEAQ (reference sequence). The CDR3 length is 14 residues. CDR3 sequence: CASSLPPAGFEQYF. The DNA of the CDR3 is TGTGCCAGCAGCTTACCCCCAGCAGGGTTCGAGCAGTACTTC. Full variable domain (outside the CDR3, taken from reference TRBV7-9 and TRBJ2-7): DTGVSQNPRHKITKRGQNVTFRCDPISEHNRLYWYRQTLGQGPEFLTYFQNEAQLEKSRLLSDRFSAERPKGSFSTLEIQRTEQGDSAMYLCASSLPPAGFEQYFGPGTRLTVT.

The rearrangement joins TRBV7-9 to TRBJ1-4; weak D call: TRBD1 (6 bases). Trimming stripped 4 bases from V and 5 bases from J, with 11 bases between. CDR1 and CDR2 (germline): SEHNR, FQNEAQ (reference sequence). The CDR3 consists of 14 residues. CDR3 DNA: TGTGCCAGCAGCTCGGGACAAGAGAATGAAAAACTGTTTTTT. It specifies CASSSGQENEKLFF.

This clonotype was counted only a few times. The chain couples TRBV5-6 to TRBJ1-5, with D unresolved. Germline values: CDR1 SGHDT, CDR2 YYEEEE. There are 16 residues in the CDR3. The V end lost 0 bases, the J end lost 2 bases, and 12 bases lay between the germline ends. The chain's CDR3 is CASSLASGRGNQPQHF. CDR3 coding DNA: TGTGCCAGCAGCTTGGCCTCGGGGAGGGGCAATCAGCCCCAGCATTTT.

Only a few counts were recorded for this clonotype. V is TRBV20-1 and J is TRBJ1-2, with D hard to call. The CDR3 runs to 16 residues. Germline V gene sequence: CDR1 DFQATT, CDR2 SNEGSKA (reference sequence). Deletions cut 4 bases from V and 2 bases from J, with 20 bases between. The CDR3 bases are TGCAGTGCTACCCTGCACCCCTTAAGGTCAAACTATGGCTACACCTTC. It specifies CSATLHPLRSNYGYTF.

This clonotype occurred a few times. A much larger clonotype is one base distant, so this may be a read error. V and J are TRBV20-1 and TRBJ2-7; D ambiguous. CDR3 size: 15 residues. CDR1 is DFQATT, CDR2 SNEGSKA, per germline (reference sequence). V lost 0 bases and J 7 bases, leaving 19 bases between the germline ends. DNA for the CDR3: TGCAGTGCTAGAGATCACGCCGTAGGGTACAATGAGCAGTACTTC. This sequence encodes CSARDHAVGYNEQYF.